Presented here are 27 T cell receptor beta chains from one specimen sequenced in a study of blood T cell repertoires in COVID-19. Some clones are missing from TCRdb's copy, which holds only in-frame ones; the method was immunoSEQ multiplex PCR. Of roughly 240,000 clones in the sample, almost 85% were seen once. Material: PBMCs or T cells enriched from blood (not recorded which). These receptors were obtained from a woman in her forties or fifties with acute COVID-19.

The chain employs TRBV5-1 and TRBJ2-3, with TRBD2 as a possible D gene (6 bases). The CDR3 spans 14 residues. Looked up from germline, CDR1 is SGHRS and CDR2 is YFSETQ. Trimming left V 4 bases short and J 0 bases short, with 9 bases between. DNA for the CDR3: TGCGCCAGCAGCCCGGGGGTCAGCACAGATACGCAGTATTTT. Translating it yields CASSPGVSTDTQYF.

The CDR3 loop reads CAIRRDRAGSPLHF. In DNA, the CDR3 is TGTGCCATCCGCCGGGACAGGGCTGGTTCACCCCTCCACTTT. The V call is TRBV10-3, the J call TRBJ1-6; 9 nucleotides match TRBD1. The CDR3 has 14 residues. The J segment lost 9 bases and the V segment lost 8 bases, leaving 8 bases of the junction unmatched. Germline V gives CDR1 ENHRY, CDR2 SYGVKD.

This clone was recorded a few times. This same CDR3 is encoded by further DNA sequences in the sample. The chain employs TRBV7-2 and TRBJ2-1, with a tentative D call TRBD2 (7 bases). Germline CDR1 SGHTA, CDR2 FQGNSA. The ends were cut back, 5 bases at V and 6 bases at J, with 14 bases in the middle. The CDR3 consists of 14 residues. The chain's CDR3 is CASSLAAGANEQFF. In DNA, the CDR3 is TGTGCCAGCAGCCTCGCTGCGGGGGCCAATGAGCAGTTCTTC.

The J gene is TRBJ1-4, the V gene TRBV4-1, with TRBD1 identical over 8 bases. The V segment lost 1 base and the J segment 4 bases; nucleotides outside the gene matches: 5. CDR1 and CDR2 from the germline V gene are MGHRA and YSYEKL. The CDR3 covers 16 residues. The CDR3 protein is CASSQGDRTYNEKLFF. In DNA, the CDR3 is TGCGCCAGCAGCCAAGGGGACAGGACGTATAATGAAAAACTGTTTTTT.

This chain connects TRBV5-4 to TRBJ1-4; 7 bases fit TRBD1. The CDR3 is 16 residues long. The V gene end was trimmed by 3 bases and the J gene end by 7 bases; junction bases not matched to a gene: 12. From germline, CDR1 is SGHNT and CDR2 YYREEE (reference sequence). CDR3 amino acids: CASSSRDSGLGEKLFF. The DNA of the CDR3 is TGTGCCAGCAGCTCCCGGGACAGTGGATTGGGTGAAAAACTGTTTTTT. The variable domain in full, with the rest retrieved from reference TRBV5-4 and TRBJ1-4, is ETGVTQSPTHLIKTRGQQVTLRCSSQSGHNTVSWYQQALGQGPQFIFQYYREEENGRGNFPPRFSGLQFPNYSSELNVNALELDDSALYLCASSSRDSGLGEKLFFGSGTQLSVL.

The chain employs TRBV7-9 and TRBJ1-2; unclear D gene. The V gene's germline CDR1 is SEHNR and CDR2 FQNEAQ (reference sequence). The CDR3 sequence is 14 residues long. The germline V and J ends were trimmed by 3 bases and 0 bases, with 8 bases remaining between them. As DNA, the CDR3 is TGTGCCAGCAGCTTCCGCGGAGCTAACTATGGCTACACCTTC. Protein sequence: CASSFRGANYGYTF.

The chain is built from TRBV7-9 and TRBJ1-2; D uncertain. CDR3 length: 14 amino acids. Germline V CDR1 and CDR2: SEHNR, FQNEAQ (reference sequence). With 0 bases removed from V and 6 bases from J, the gap between germline ends came to 11 bases. This chain's CDR3 is CASSLAVGGNGYTF. For the CDR3, the DNA is TGTGCCAGCAGCTTAGCGGTGGGAGGCAATGGCTACACCTTC.

This clone was picked up a small number of times. V usage is TRBV10-2 and J usage is TRBJ2-1, with 9 bases matching TRBD2. CDR1 and CDR2 (germline): WSHSY, SAAADI. Trimming took 2 bases from V and 4 from J; bases not matched to a gene: 3. This CDR3 is built from 15 residues. DNA of the CDR3: TGCGCCAGCAGTGAGAGCGGGGGGACGTACAATGAGCAGTTCTTC. The encoded protein is CASSESGGTYNEQFF.

This chain links TRBV27 with TRBJ1-1; TRBD1 aligns across 8 bases. Germline-derived CDR1 and CDR2 are MNHEY and SMNVEV (reference sequence). Trimming cost V 3 bases and J 8 bases; bases outside gene matches: 5. This CDR3 has 13 residues. The CDR3 loop reads CASSFGTGTEAFF. The CDR3 DNA reads as TGTGCCAGCAGTTTTGGGACAGGCACCGAAGCTTTCTTT.

The rearrangement links TRBV10-1 to TRBJ2-7, with D perhaps TRBD1 (5 bases). With 4 bases removed from V and 3 bases from J, the gap between germline ends came to 16 bases. Germline V lookup: CDR1 WNHNN, CDR2 SYGVQD (reference sequence). The CDR3 contains 15 residues. CDR3 residues: CASSVGQGDRYEQYF. In nucleotides, the CDR3 is TGCGCCAGCAGTGTTGGTCAGGGTGACCGCTACGAGCAGTACTTC.

The chain employs TRBV7-6 and TRBJ1-4, with 7 bases matching TRBD1. Looked up from germline, CDR1 is SGHVS and CDR2 is FNYEAQ. CDR3 size: 15 residues. The V gene end was trimmed by 0 bases and the J gene end by 8 bases; junction bases not matched to a gene: 6. The CDR3 sequence is CASSLAGQPTEKLFF. The CDR3 nucleotides read TGTGCCAGCAGCTTAGCGGGACAGCCTACCGAAAAACTGTTTTTT.

The chain carries TRBV2 and TRBJ1-2; D unresolved. This CDR3 is 12 amino acids long. The V end lost 3 bases, the J end lost 5 bases, and 7 bases lay between the germline ends. The germline V gene encodes CDR1 SNHLY and CDR2 FYNNEI. The CDR3: CASSDRSYGYTF. The CDR3 coding sequence is TGTGCCAGCAGTGACAGGTCTTATGGCTACACCTTC.

The chain couples TRBV4-1 to TRBJ2-3, with 11 positions matching TRBD2. Per the germline V gene, CDR1 is MGHRA and CDR2 is YSYEKL. V was pared by 1 base and J by 6 bases, with 15 bases of the junction left unmatched. The CDR3 covers 19 residues. The CDR3 reads CASSQGLAGGQGRKDTQYF. As DNA, the CDR3 is TGCGCCAGCAGCCAAGGTCTAGCGGGGGGCCAGGGTCGAAAGGATACGCAGTATTTT.

The V gene is TRBV9, the J gene TRBJ1-4; weak D call: TRBD1 (5 bases). V dropped 2 bases and J dropped 10 bases, with 15 bases sitting between them. This CDR3 comprises 14 residues. The V gene's germline CDR1 is SGDLS and CDR2 YYNGEE. The CDR3 protein is CASSVDSSSGKLFF. The CDR3 bases are TGTGCCAGCAGCGTCGACAGCTCGAGTGGAAAACTGTTTTTT.

The chain couples TRBV30 to TRBJ2-6; TRBD1 matches at 12 bases. Germline CDR1 is GTSNPN and CDR2 is SVGIG (reference sequence). The ends lost 7 bases at V and 4 bases at J; junction bases unmatched: 11. This CDR3 has 17 residues. Here the CDR3 reads CASPSGQGAAGANVLTF. The CDR3 DNA sequence: TGTGCCTCACCCTCGGGACAGGGGGCGGCAGGGGCCAACGTCCTGACTTTC.

The chain has TRBV7-2 and TRBJ1-1; weak D call: TRBD1 (6 bases). CDR1 is SGHTA and CDR2 is FQGNSA in the germline V gene. The CDR3 spans 13 residues. The V gene lost 1 base and the J gene lost 11 bases, with 14 bases spanning the gap. CDR3 amino acids: CASSLVGQGKAFF. In DNA form, the CDR3 reads TGTGCCAGCAGCTTAGTAGGGCAGGGGAAGGCTTTCTTT.

This chain links TRBV7-2 with TRBJ2-7; 8 bases map to TRBD2. The V gene end was trimmed by 6 bases and the J gene end by 0 bases; junction bases not matched to a gene: 7. The CDR3 consists of 15 residues. Germline CDR1 is SGHTA and CDR2 is FQGNSA. The CDR3 DNA reads as TGTGCCAGCAGTCTTACTAGCGGTCACTCCTACGAGCAGTACTTC. Translation gives CASSLTSGHSYEQYF.

This chain links TRBV7-6 with TRBJ2-7, with no clear D. Germline V gene lookup returns CDR1 SGHVS and CDR2 FNYEAQ. The CDR3 is made up of 15 amino acids. V lost 1 base, J lost 7 bases, and 17 bases lay in between. CDR3 nucleotides: TGTGCCAGCAGCTTAGAGAGGCACCTCAGAGGAGAGCAGTACTTC. It codes for CASSLERHLRGEQYF.

CDR3 region: CASSATGIDTEAFF. CDR3 bases: TGTGCCAGCAGCGCAACAGGGATCGACACTGAAGCTTTCTTT. The genes are TRBV7-3 and TRBJ1-1; perhaps TRBD1 as D (6 bases). The V and J ends lost 5 bases and 3 bases respectively, with 13 bases between them. Germline CDR1 and CDR2: SGHTA and FQGTGA. CDR3 length: 14 amino acids.

The chain uses TRBV3-1 (or the pseudogene TRBV3-2) and TRBJ2-7; TRBD2 agrees at 8 bases. The CDR3 has 14 residues. Germline CDR1 reads LGHDT; CDR2 reads YNNKEL (reference sequence). J gave up 6 bases and V 0 bases, and 4 bases lay outside the gene matches. This CDR3 reads CASSQDALAGEQYF. The CDR3 DNA follows: TGTGCCAGCAGCCAAGATGCGCTAGCGGGCGAGCAGTACTTC.

The table lists this clone with a count of one. V gene TRBV29-1 combines with J gene TRBJ1-1; D is possibly TRBD1 (6 bases). The CDR3 consists of 15 residues. Germline loops: CDR1 SQVTM, CDR2 ANQGSEA. Trimming left V 1 base short and J 1 base short, with 13 bases between. The CDR3 region is CSVEAGVHANTEAFF. The CDR3 DNA reads as TGCAGCGTTGAAGCAGGGGTGCATGCGAACACTGAAGCTTTCTTT.

The gene calls are TRBV30 and TRBJ1-1; tentative D call: TRBD1 (6 bases). V lost 4 bases to trimming and J lost 1 base, with 19 bases between them. The length of the CDR3 is 16 residues. The germline V gene encodes CDR1 GTSNPN and CDR2 SVGIG (reference sequence). CDR3 bases: TGTGCCTGGACTATGAGGGGGGGGCGGTGGAACACTGAAGCTTTCTTT. This translates into CAWTMRGGRWNTEAFF.

The chain joins TRBV7-3 to TRBJ2-5; 7 bases line up with TRBD2. The trim removed 0 bases at V and 4 bases at J, leaving 8 bases unmatched. The germline gives CDR1 SGHTA, CDR2 FQGTGA. The CDR3 loop spans 16 amino acids. The CDR3 loop reads CASSLTGTTRRETQYF. The DNA of the CDR3 is TGTGCCAGCAGCTTAACAGGGACTACCCGAAGAGAGACCCAGTACTTC.

This chain joins TRBV4-1 and TRBJ1-1, with D perhaps TRBD1 (6 bases). CDR1 and CDR2 (germline): MGHRA, YSYEKL. This CDR3 spans 15 amino acids. The V end lost 0 bases, the J end lost 4 bases, and 12 bases lay between the germline ends. The CDR3 nucleotides read TGCGCCAGCAGCCAAGAGACCAGGGGTGTCACTGAAGCTTTCTTT. Translated, it gives CASSQETRGVTEAFF.

This clone came up many times. The gene calls are TRBV14 and TRBJ2-7; TRBD1 aligns across 7 bases. Germline V gene sequence: CDR1 SGHDN, CDR2 FVKESK. There are 15 residues in the CDR3. V shed 0 bases, J shed 2 bases, and the junction held 4 bases outside the gene matches. CDR3 sequence reads: CASSQDRRGPYEQYF. CDR3 in DNA: TGTGCCAGCAGCCAAGATCGTAGGGGGCCCTACGAGCAGTACTTC.

J is TRBJ1-1 and V is TRBV29-1, with D maybe TRBD1 (6 bases). The germline V gene encodes CDR1 SQVTM and CDR2 ANQGSEA. Trimming pared 5 bases from V and 0 bases from J, leaving 10 bases between. The CDR3 is 13 amino acids. In DNA form, the CDR3 reads TGCAGCGTTCGGACAGTCATGAACACTGAAGCTTTCTTT. Its protein is CSVRTVMNTEAFF.

CDR3 amino acids: CATNQGADQPQHF. In DNA form, the CDR3 reads TGTGCCACCAACCAGGGGGCCGATCAGCCCCAGCATTTT. The rearrangement links TRBV2 to TRBJ1-5, with TRBD1 matching 8 bases. Germline V gene data show CDR1 as SNHLY and CDR2 as FYNNEI. J gave up 5 bases and V 10 bases, and 7 bases lay outside the gene matches. The CDR3 totals 13 residues.